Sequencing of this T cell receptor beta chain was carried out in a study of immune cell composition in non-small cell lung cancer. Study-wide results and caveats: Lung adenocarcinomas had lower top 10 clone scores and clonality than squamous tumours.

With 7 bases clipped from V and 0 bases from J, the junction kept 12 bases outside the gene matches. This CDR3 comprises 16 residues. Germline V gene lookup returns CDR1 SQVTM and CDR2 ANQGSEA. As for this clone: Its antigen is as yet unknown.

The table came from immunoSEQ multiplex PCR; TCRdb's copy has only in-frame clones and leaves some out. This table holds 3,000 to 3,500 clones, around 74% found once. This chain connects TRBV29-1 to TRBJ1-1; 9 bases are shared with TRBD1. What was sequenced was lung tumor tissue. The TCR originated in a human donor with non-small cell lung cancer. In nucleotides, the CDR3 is TGCAGCGCTGGTCGGACAGGGGCCCTTTTGAACACTGAAGCTTTCTTT. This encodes CSAGRTGALLNTEAFF. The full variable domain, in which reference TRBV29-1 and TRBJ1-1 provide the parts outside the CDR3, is SAVISQKPSRDICQRGTSLTIQCQVDSQVTMMFWYRQQPGQSLTLIATANQGSEATYESGFVIDKFPISRPNLTFSTLTVSNMSPEDSSIYLCSAGRTGALLNTEAFFGQGTRLTVV.